This T cell receptor (beta chain) was sequenced in a study of beta chain features in type 1 diabetes (dated by TCRdb to about 2018). About the full investigation: No differences in mean age, gender distribution, total cell number or subset yield were found between patients and healthy donors. Across all samples, almost 110 million sorted cells were examined, and cell number per subset correlated strongly with RNA yield. The study compared TCRB repertoires of sorted circulating CD4+ T cell subsets between recently diagnosed type 1 diabetes patients and matched healthy donors. Naive and central memory subsets were obtained from all 30 or so donors, but regulatory and stem cell-like memory subsets were isolated from only 8 patients and 8 healthy donors. Results and caveats for the whole study, not just this receptor: A moderate but significant shortening of TCRB CDR3 length was observed in type 1 diabetes patients in all four CD4+ subsets. Because cDNA was sequenced instead of genomic DNA, highly expressing activated cells could be over-represented, though the groups showed no difference in activation or CD3 levels. Naive, central memory and regulatory TCRB repertoires appeared more similar among patients than among healthy donors. HLA sub-analyses involved small numbers of individuals, so any influence of HLA type on TCRB rearrangement remained unresolved. Shorter templates might be favored by PCR, yet because patient and control samples were amplified and corrected together, any such skew would affect both groups equally. At VDJ recombination sites, type 1 diabetes patients had fewer insertions and more deleted nucleotides, which implies abnormalities in thymic rearrangement.

From each donor, a single peripheral blood sample of about 120 mL on average was drawn into heparinised tubes. Naive, central memory, regulatory and stem cell-like memory CD4+ T cells were sorted on a BD FACSAria II using a panel including CD45RO, CCR7, CD25, CD127, CD95 and CD27. A purity above 98% was achieved for all sorted populations. PBMCs were separated immediately by Lymphoprep density gradient centrifugation and were stained directly, without being cultured. Samples were stained and sorted in pairs, with one healthy donor and one patient per experiment, so that batch effects were minimized. The entire isolated RNA was reverse transcribed using the High Capacity cDNA Reverse Transcription Kit, and thus expressed TCRB transcripts were sequenced. Deep immunoSEQ sequencing was performed on naive, central memory and regulatory T cell samples, with an average of about 4 million total reads per sample. Sorted cells were lysed in RLT buffer and RNA was extracted with DNase-treated RNeasy Micro or Mini kits, depending on cell number. Each cell subset was processed separately to prevent cross-contamination, with patient and healthy donor samples processed together. The immunoSEQ multiplex PCR was used to amplify TCRB sequences from cDNA, generating 87-bp fragments that spanned the CDR3 region. Amplicons were sequenced on the Illumina HiSeq platform. As for the original processing: PCR bias was computationally corrected using synthetic template baselines, reads within Hamming distance 2 were collapsed, and singletons that could not be merged were discarded. Reads were aligned against IMGT so that V, D and J genes, CDR3 length and insertions or deletions at six rearrangement sites could be assigned. Clonotype counts were normalized to sorted cell number within each subset before computing true diversity and Gini coefficients with the tcR R package. The overlap coefficient, calculated on TCRB nucleotide sequences, was used to measure repertoire sharing. As a proxy for the pre-selection repertoire, out-of-frame TCRB sequences from naive cells were analyzed. The immuneACCESS repertoire file appears here via TCRdb, limited to in-frame rearrangements. These files lack a portion of the clones; in checked studies, under half of the deficit traces to unresolved V genes, and the cause of the others is not known. Clonal size and the V and J genes are those of that table, whereas D and trimming came from the DNA. The sample contains about 400,000 clones, approximately 12% of them found a single time. In total, the top ten clones hold about 0.017% of the sample.

On this clone: Its antigen is currently not known. The sample holds no much larger clone one base away, and base qualities are not on file.

The junction carries 6 bases between V and J, which are trimmed by 4 bases and 0 bases respectively. The CDR3, cysteine through phenylalanine, is 13 amino acids long. The retained sequence is limited to the CDR3, 39 bases, with the frame set at the first base. For CDR1 and CDR2, the germline V gene (reference sequence) lists MNHNY and SVGAGI. The rearrangement combines TRBV6-6 with TRBJ1-1, with no D gene named confidently. The sample was naive CD4+ T cells from blood. Reading the label with the study, this specimen's cell subset or site is: true naive CD4+ T cells. The sequence was obtained from a man younger than 35 in good health. This receptor has the CDR3 CASSSHLNTEAFF. The nucleotides read TGTGCCAGCAGTTCCCACTTGAACACTGAAGCTTTCTTT.